The clone carrying this T cell receptor beta chain was counted ten times or more. Its matching antigen is unknown. Bulk TCR library preparation followed previously described methods with listed TCR primers. TCRdb re-derived calls from the PCR reads in MiXCR, one entry per CDR3 protein. The sample yields over 600,000 distinct CDR3 sequences, nearly 20% seen once. The V and J ends lost 4 bases and 2 bases, in that order; junction bases with no gene match: 7. There are 16 residues in the CDR3. Germline CDR1 and CDR2: LGHDT and YNNKEL (reference sequence). This record comes from a study of molecular identifiers for immune sequencing clone quantification. Study context: Four of five splits of RNA from approximately 20,000 or 100,000 naive CD8 cells were sequenced in replicates. The study, taken as a whole, reports: Effector cells kept over 97% of their molecules in clones above 20 RNA copies, while naive cells kept under 1% there.

In the sort, naive CD8 T cells were defined as CD8+CD4-CCR7+CD45RA+. The sequencing input was naive CD8+ T cells from blood, with Jurkat cell RNA spiked in. The sample's subset: FACS-sorted CD8+CD4-CCR7+CD45RA+ naive T cells. The chain employs TRBV3-1 and TRBJ2-1; 8 bases map to TRBD2. The sequence was obtained from a human donor in good health. Some libraries in this study had Jurkat cell RNA spiked in. This chain's CDR3 is CASSPYPGLAYNEQFF. Written as DNA, the CDR3 is TGTGCCAGCAGCCCGTACCCGGGACTAGCCTACAATGAGCAGTTCTTC.